This T cell receptor (beta chain) was captured in a study of blood T cells in healthy people across ages. Primed by a sample-barcoded 5' primer and a J-beta primer mix, a second PCR proceeded for about 6 to 11 cycles. Each cDNA was tagged by a template-switch adaptor containing 12 random nucleotides. Any given sample supplied a minimum of 2.5 million CDR3-containing paired-end reads. TCRdb independently ran MiXCR on the 5' RACE reads; one entry per CDR3 protein. Of about 1 million distinct CDR3 sequences listed, under 45% are singletons. Trimming shortened V by 2 bases and J by 1 base, and 12 bases separated the two germline ends. The CDR3 covers 15 residues. Looked up from germline, CDR1 is SGHRS and CDR2 is YFSETQ. The draw of peripheral blood yielded approximately 11 milliliters from each donor.

The rearrangement joins TRBV5-1 to TRBJ2-5; D unresolved. The specimen was blood. The sequence derives from a woman aged 55-69 years in good health. The CDR3 sequence is CASSLGDRFQETQYF. In DNA form, the CDR3 reads TGCGCCAGCAGCTTAGGTGACCGCTTCCAAGAGACCCAGTACTTC.